This TCR beta chain was identified during a study of early T cells in non-severe SARS-CoV-2 infection. Background on the study: Sequencing of bulk RNA from unsorted whole blood was done, without chain pairing.

Unique molecular identifiers (one per individual cDNA molecule) were attached. TCRdb itself ran the 5' RACE reads through MiXCR, one entry per CDR3 protein. The repertoire has more than 95,000 distinct CDR3 sequences, more than 9.5% of them found once; the top ten carry around 4.6%. Judged by abundance, this clonotype is medium-sized. Its antigen is unknown. Overall study findings and caveats: Missing private and CD4 specificities, VDJdb matching favored anti-spike CD8 responses.

J gave up 7 bases and V 3 bases, and 20 bases lay outside the gene matches. This CDR3 contains 18 residues. Germline V lookup: CDR1 SGDLS, CDR2 YYNGEE. The sequenced sample was whole blood, obtained at baseline. The gene calls are TRBV9 and TRBJ2-3, with TRBD2 identical over 7 bases. This TCR was recovered from an adult who was a healthcare worker with PCR-confirmed SARS-CoV-2 infection or an uninfected control (not recorded which). In DNA, the CDR3 is TGTGCCAGCAGCGCCGAAGGGGAGGAACTAGCGCGGACAAATACGCAGTATTTT. Encoded protein: CASSAEGEELARTNTQYF.